Here is one T cell receptor (beta chain) with its context. Its antigen is still unknown. The entry originates in a study of OX40 agonist ivuxolimab in advanced cancers. Trimming took off 1 base at V and 3 bases at J, with 10 bases between the two ends. This CDR3 region has 15 residues. The V gene's germline CDR1 is SGHTS and CDR2 YDEGEE. Points from the study as a whole: Expanded clones tended on average to be more numerous among CD8+ T cells than CD4+. By week 6 at 0.1 to 3.0 mg/kg, blood CD4+ and CD8+ T cells had expanded clonally.

Some clones are missing from TCRdb's copy, which holds only in-frame ones; the method was immunoSEQ multiplex PCR. The sample lists approximately 64,000 clones; roughly 90% were seen once. This chain uses TRBV5-8 with TRBJ2-2, with D perhaps TRBD2 (6 bases). The receptor was derived from an adult with an advanced solid tumor such as melanoma, head and neck, liver or kidney cancer. The sequenced sample was CD4+ or CD8+ T cells sorted from blood, obtained in a trial of the OX40 agonist ivuxolimab. CDR3 DNA: TGTGCCAGCAGCTTGAGGGAGGCCTACACCGGGGAGCTGTTTTTT. Residues: CASSLREAYTGELFF.